Following are 10 T cell receptor beta chains from one sample sequenced in a study of blood T cell repertoires in COVID-19. The method was immunoSEQ multiplex PCR; TCRdb's version includes in-frame clones alone and lacks a portion of them. The data contain 65,000 to 90,000 clones, roughly four fifths of them singletons. Sequencing was performed on peripheral blood. The receptors stem from a woman aged 55-70 years with acute or convalescent COVID-19.

In this sample, this clone turned up once. The chain combines TRBV28 with TRBJ1-2, with TRBD1 identical over 10 bases. The germline gives CDR1 MDHEN, CDR2 SYDVKM. The CDR3 spans 13 residues. The V and J ends lost 4 bases and 7 bases, in that order; junction bases with no gene match: 3. This chain's CDR3 is CASSSGQGGGYTF. In DNA, the CDR3 is TGTGCCAGCAGTTCTGGACAGGGGGGTGGCTACACCTTC.

The J gene is TRBJ1-2, the V gene TRBV20-1; D is ambiguous. Trimming took off 0 bases at V and 4 bases at J, with 3 bases between the two ends. CDR3 size: 11 residues. Germline loops: CDR1 DFQATT, CDR2 SNEGSKA (reference sequence). CDR3 DNA: TGCAGTGCTAGAGACGGCTATGGCTACACCTTC. Protein: CSARDGYGYTF.

V is TRBV19 and J is TRBJ2-7; 9 nucleotides agree with TRBD2. The CDR3 runs to 16 residues. The ends lost 3 bases at V and 6 bases at J; junction bases unmatched: 12. Germline CDR1 and CDR2: LNHDA and SQIVND (reference sequence). This CDR3 is CASSILAGLTPSEQYF. CDR3 bases: TGTGCCAGTAGTATTCTAGCGGGGCTTACCCCGAGCGAGCAGTACTTC.

The chain couples TRBV30 to TRBJ2-7; possible D gene TRBD1, 5 bases. Trimming stripped 4 bases from V and 5 bases from J, with 12 bases between. The germline CDR1 and CDR2 sequences are GTSNPN and SVGIG (reference sequence). The length of the CDR3 is 12 residues. The DNA for the CDR3 is TGTGCCTGGACCCAGGGTGCCCACGAGCAGTACTTC. Translation gives CAWTQGAHEQYF. The full variable domain, in which reference TRBV30 and TRBJ2-7 provide the parts outside the CDR3, is SQTIHQWPATLVQPVGSPLSLECTVEGTSNPNLYWYRQAAGRGLQLLFYSVGIGQISSEVPQNLSASRPQDRQFILSSKKLLLSDSGFYLCAWTQGAHEQYFGPGTRLTVT.

The chain combines TRBV5-1 with TRBJ2-7; 9 bases fit TRBD2. The CDR3 spans 15 residues. V trimming: 7 bases; J trimming: 6 bases; junction bases outside the gene matches: 14. The V gene's germline CDR1 is SGHRS and CDR2 YFSETQ. CDR3 region: CASCLGPGGGGEQYF. The CDR3 DNA reads TGCGCCAGCTGCCTAGGACCGGGCGGGGGGGGCGAGCAGTACTTC.

This clone was found once. This chain uses TRBV7-3 with TRBJ2-1, with 7 bases matching TRBD2. The ends lost 2 bases at V and 0 bases at J; junction bases unmatched: 4. The CDR3 contains 16 residues. Germline CDR1 and CDR2: SGHTA and FQGTGA. Written as DNA, the CDR3 is TGTGCCAGCAGCTTACGGGGGGACCTCTCCTACAATGAGCAGTTCTTC. Amino acids: CASSLRGDLSYNEQFF.

DNA for the CDR3: TGTGCCAGCAGCCAGGACAGGGGTTGGGCCGGGGAGCTGTTTTTT. As protein: CASSQDRGWAGELFF. V is TRBV9 and J is TRBJ2-2, with 9 bases identical to TRBD1. Germline CDR1 is SGDLS and CDR2 is YYNGEE. V lost 4 bases and J lost 6; bases outside the gene matches: 7. The length of the CDR3 is 15 residues.

The chain couples TRBV9 to TRBJ2-3; tentatively, D is TRBD2 (6 bases). The CDR3 extends over 13 amino acids. CDR1 SGDLS and CDR2 YYNGEE come from the germline V gene. The V gene lost 4 bases and the J gene lost 3 bases, with 9 bases spanning the gap. CDR3 sequence: CASSRRGTDTQYF. CDR3 DNA: TGTGCCAGCAGCAGGCGGGGTACAGATACGCAGTATTTT.

The chain combines TRBV30 with TRBJ1-5; TRBD1 might be the D (5 bases). Germline V gene sequence: CDR1 GTSNPN, CDR2 SVGIG (reference sequence). The CDR3 is 13 residues long. Trimming cost V 4 bases and J 3 bases, with 10 bases left between them. DNA for the CDR3: TGTGCCTGGACGTCAGGGTCCAATCAGCCCCAGCATTTT. Translation gives CAWTSGSNQPQHF. The complete variable domain, with remaining parts taken from reference TRBV30 and TRBJ1-5, reads SQTIHQWPATLVQPVGSPLSLECTVEGTSNPNLYWYRQAAGRGLQLLFYSVGIGQISSEVPQNLSASRPQDRQFILSSKKLLLSDSGFYLCAWTSGSNQPQHFGDGTRLSIL.

The V and J genes are TRBV24-1 and TRBJ2-1; D is possibly TRBD2 (5 bases). This CDR3 region has 14 residues. Germline V CDR1 and CDR2: KGHDR, SFDVKD. V lost 5 bases and J 3 bases, leaving 10 bases between the germline ends. The CDR3, as DNA: TGTGCCACCAGTGTTGGGGAGTACTACAATGAGCAGTTCTTC. This gives the protein CATSVGEYYNEQFF.